The T cell receptor beta chain under discussion was sequenced for a study of blood T cell repertoires in COVID-19 (TCRdb year 2020). For the wider study: Collaborator samples came from the United States, Italy and Spain and covered acute and convalescent phases of COVID-19. The material from the prospective study consisted of cDNA or gDNA derived from T cells, B-cell-depleted T cells, or PBMCs. Subjects who had been exposed to COVID-19, were actively infected with it, or had recovered from it provided the deeply sampled blood TCRbeta repertoires that made up the dataset. The repertoires were released in a freely available public database intended as a resource for research on the immune response to SARS-CoV-2. Samples were obtained from the ongoing ImmuneRACE study (first 160 participants) and from about 1,300 subjects provided by 6 global collaborators. Sample metadata almost always included a de-identified subject ID, COVID-19 status, age in years and sex. Where available, HLA class I and class II types were taken from metadata supplied by the sample provider and were not determined by assay-based typing.

Broader findings and caveats from the paper: The quantity of clinical and demographic metadata differed by source and by participant and was supplied without curation.

The collaborating institutions used their own protocols to collect whole blood in K2EDTA tubes. Collaborator samples were shipped for TCRbeta analysis as frozen whole blood, isolated PBMCs, or DNA extracted from either sample type. V and J lose 0 bases and 16 bases, and a span of 12 bases separates them. The germline V gene (reference sequence) yields DFQATT for CDR1 and SNEGSKA for CDR2. The cysteine opens and the phenylalanine closes a CDR3 of 11 amino acids. Of the read, only the CDR3 DNA is kept; its 33 bases are in frame from base 1. Comment on this clone: The antigen this receptor binds is unknown. No per-base quality is available; no much larger clone lies one base away.

TCRbeta CDR3 regions were amplified from genomic DNA using the immunoSEQ Assay, a bias-controlled multiplex PCR. The published analysis was carried out like this. The number of nucleated cells in each sample was estimated by amplification of reference gene primers within the assay. Sequence reads were collapsed and filtered to measure the absolute abundance of every unique TCRbeta CDR3 rearrangement. Productive Simpson clonality was computed per sample as the square root of Simpson's diversity index over productive rearrangements. In its TCRdb copy, this immuneACCESS table keeps in-frame sequences only and misses some clones. Where compared with another copy, unresolved V genes explain less than half of these, and the others have no known cause. Clone size and V and J calls were adopted from that table, with D and trimming inferred from the DNA. The sample table records about 140,000 clones; around 83% of these occur just once. Jointly, the top ten make up around 1.6% of the sample.

This chain is built from TRBV20-1 and TRBJ1-4, with a weak D call of TRBD1 (5 bases match). The sequence was obtained from a human donor in a cohort sampled during active COVID-19. Material: peripheral blood. The DNA sequence follows: TGCAGTGCTAGAGATCCCGGCAGGGCGTTTTTT. Its amino acids are CSARDPGRAFF.